Listed here are 24 T cell receptor beta chains from one sample, sequenced in a study of cytomegalovirus exposure and HLA in healthy donors. PCR employed 60 Vbeta and 13 Jbeta primers. Clones were sequenced by immunoSEQ multiplex PCR, and TCRdb holds only the in-frame ones, with some missing. In the table there are more than 100,000 clones, 73% of which are singletons. Sequenced input: PBMCs. Receptors were obtained from a woman aged 40 to 55 in good health and CMV-seronegative.

The rearrangement uses TRBV2 and TRBJ2-5; tentative D call: TRBD2 (6 bases). V was clipped by 2 bases and J by 7 bases, with 17 bases between them. Germline CDR1 SNHLY, CDR2 FYNNEI. CDR3 length: 15 amino acids. The DNA for the CDR3 is TGTGCCAGCAGTGAACTAGCGCCGGCCCAGGGGACCCAGTACTTC. Its translation is CASSELAPAQGTQYF. The full variable domain, rest sourced from reference TRBV2 and TRBJ2-5, is EPEVTQTPSHQVTQMGQEVILRCVPISNHLYFYWYRQILGQKVEFLVSFYNNEISEKSEIFDDQFSVERPDGSNFTLKIRSTKLEDSAMYFCASSELAPAQGTQYFGPGTRLLVL.

The V and J genes are TRBV4-1 and TRBJ1-2, with TRBD1 matching over 7 bases. Germline values: CDR1 MGHRA, CDR2 YSYEKL. The CDR3 is 19 residues long. J was trimmed by 1 base and V by 0 bases; bases with no gene match: 14. As DNA, the CDR3 is TGCGCCAGCAGCCAAGATAAGAGCGCGGGGACAGACGGTAACTATGGCTACACCTTC. This codes for CASSQDKSAGTDGNYGYTF.

J is TRBJ2-7 and V is TRBV4-1; 8 nucleotides agree with TRBD2. CDR3 length: 17 residues. From germline, CDR1 is MGHRA and CDR2 YSYEKL. Trimming cost V 2 bases and J 4 bases; bases outside gene matches: 13. The CDR3 loop reads CASSQPRSGKAHYEQYF. In DNA, the CDR3 is TGCGCCAGCAGCCAACCTCGTAGCGGGAAGGCCCATTACGAGCAGTACTTC.

The chain carries TRBV6-5 and TRBJ1-1; TRBD1 aligns across 7 bases. Per germline, CDR1 MNHEY and CDR2 SVGAGI. This CDR3 region has 14 residues. With 6 bases clipped from V and 10 bases from J, the junction kept 14 bases outside the gene matches. This CDR3 reads CASSKGAAMGPAFF. The CDR3 nucleotides read TGTGCCAGCAGCAAGGGGGCCGCGATGGGGCCAGCTTTCTTT.

V is TRBV28 and J is TRBJ2-5, with 7 bases lining up with TRBD1. The DNA end is a closer match to TRBJ2-7, so the J assignment may be wrong. CDR3 size: 13 residues. CDR1 and CDR2 (germline): MDHEN, SYDVKM. CDR3 DNA sequence: TGTGCCAGCAGTTTATCGGACAGGTACGAGCAGTACTTC. Translated, it gives CASSLSDRYEQYF.

The rearrangement links TRBV7-9 to TRBJ1-1; D unclear. The CDR3 consists of 18 residues. V lost 0 bases and J 0 bases, leaving 17 bases between the germline ends. CDR1 is SEHNR, CDR2 FQNEAQ, per germline (reference sequence). The CDR3 loop is CASSLAGRGRAMNTEAFF. The CDR3 DNA reads as TGTGCCAGCAGCTTAGCTGGTCGCGGGCGGGCTATGAACACTGAAGCTTTCTTT.

This sequence joins TRBV5-1 and TRBJ1-1, with 12 positions matching TRBD1. With 3 bases clipped from V and 0 bases from J, the junction kept 6 bases outside the gene matches. Germline V lookup: CDR1 SGHRS, CDR2 YFSETQ. There are 17 residues in the CDR3. The CDR3: CASSSGTGGNMNTEAFF. CDR3 bases: TGCGCCAGCAGCTCGGGGACAGGGGGCAACATGAACACTGAAGCTTTCTTT.

The genes are TRBV4-1 and TRBJ1-4; D is undetermined. Germline V gives CDR1 MGHRA, CDR2 YSYEKL. V was shortened by 0 bases and J by 4 bases, with 15 bases between the two germline ends. CDR3 length equals 17 residues. This chain's CDR3 is CASSQEGNLEVNEKLFF. The CDR3, as DNA: TGCGCCAGCAGCCAAGAAGGGAACTTGGAGGTTAATGAAAAACTGTTTTTT.

This chain joins TRBV6-6 and TRBJ2-7; the D is unclear. Trimming pared 8 bases from V and 6 bases from J, leaving 11 bases between. This CDR3 contains 11 residues. CDR1 and CDR2 (germline): MNHNY, SVGAGI (reference sequence). CDR3 residues: CASAEAPEQYF. CDR3 DNA sequence: TGTGCCAGCGCTGAAGCCCCCGAGCAGTACTTC.

This chain joins TRBV9 and TRBJ1-2; D not resolved. V lost 6 bases and J 2 bases, leaving 11 bases between the germline ends. The germline CDR1 and CDR2 sequences are SGDLS and YYNGEE. The CDR3 runs to 13 residues. The DNA of the CDR3 is TGTGCCAGCACCCCGGCAGGCAACTATGGCTACACCTTC. Encoded protein: CASTPAGNYGYTF.

In regard to this clone: A junction end diverges from the germline sequence, so it may reflect a read error. The chain joins TRBV7-9 to TRBJ2-6, with 8 positions matching TRBD1. The CDR3 length is 17 residues. Germline CDR1 and CDR2: SEHNR and FQNEAQ (reference sequence). CDR3 residues: CSSSLSGGGGGANVLTF. DNA of the CDR3: TGTTCCAGCAGCTTATCAGGGGGCGGTGGTGGGGCCAACGTCCTGACTTTC.

CDR3 protein: CASSNLTGGKETQYF. The DNA of the CDR3 is TGTGCCAGCAGCAACCTGACAGGGGGCAAAGAGACCCAGTACTTC. The rearrangement joins TRBV7-9 to TRBJ2-5; the match to TRBD1 covers 10 bases. The CDR3 runs to 15 residues. Losses at the gene ends were 5 bases for V and 3 bases for J; bases not matched to a gene: 6. Germline CDR1 SEHNR, CDR2 FQNEAQ (reference sequence).

CDR3 in amino acids: CASSLESPTSGVDEQFF. CDR3 bases: TGCGCCAGCAGCTTGGAGTCCCCTACGAGTGGAGTCGATGAGCAGTTCTTC. This chain uses TRBV5-1 with TRBJ2-1; D remains unclear. The CDR3 has 17 residues. The germline V gene has CDR1 SGHRS and CDR2 YFSETQ. Trimming left V 0 bases short and J 8 bases short, with 21 bases between.

In the case of this clone: Additional DNA sequences in this sample encode the identical CDR3. V gene TRBV6-1 combines with J gene TRBJ1-5; D unclear. Trimming took off 1 base at V and 4 bases at J, with 8 bases between the two ends. Per the germline V gene, CDR1 is MNHNS and CDR2 is SASEGT. The CDR3 totals 14 residues. CDR3 amino acids: CASSEVAGNQPQHF. Here the CDR3 DNA reads TGTGCCAGCAGTGAAGTTGCGGGAAATCAGCCCCAGCATTTT.

The chain employs TRBV2 and TRBJ2-1; 7 bases fit TRBD1. The trim removed 2 bases at V and 0 bases at J, leaving 10 bases unmatched. The CDR3 has 18 amino acids. Germline V lookup: CDR1 SNHLY, CDR2 FYNNEI. CDR3 DNA: TGTGCCAGCAGTGAATCGTCCGACAGGGCTTTCTCCTACAATGAGCAGTTCTTC. It translates to CASSESSDRAFSYNEQFF.

The rearrangement joins TRBV29-1 to TRBJ1-3; D is undetermined. Germline V gene sequence: CDR1 SQVTM, CDR2 ANQGSEA. The CDR3 runs 13 residues. With 4 bases removed from V and 3 bases from J, the gap between germline ends came to 10 bases. The chain's CDR3 is CSVVLQVGNTIYF. The CDR3 bases are TGCAGCGTTGTCTTGCAGGTTGGAAACACCATATATTTT. The whole variable domain, filled in from reference TRBV29-1 and TRBJ1-3, reads SAVISQKPSRDICQRGTSLTIQCQVDSQVTMMFWYRQQPGQSLTLIATANQGSEATYESGFVIDKFPISRPNLTFSTLTVSNMSPEDSSIYLCSVVLQVGNTIYFGEGSWLTVV.

The rearrangement uses TRBV7-7 and TRBJ2-1; the match to TRBD2 covers 12 bases. Trimming at V came to 5 bases and at J to 10 bases, leaving 12 bases not matched to a gene. The CDR3 has 16 amino acids. Germline V gives CDR1 SSHAT, CDR2 FNYEAQ (reference sequence). CDR3 sequence reads: CASSGTASGGADEQFF. DNA of the CDR3: TGTGCCAGCAGCGGGACGGCTAGCGGGGGGGCCGACGAGCAGTTCTTC.

In this sample, this clone turned up once. The chain joins TRBV27 to TRBJ2-2, with TRBD2 matching over 8 bases. V dropped 5 bases and J dropped 6; count of bases not matched to a gene: 11. The CDR3 extends over 16 amino acids. Germline V lookup: CDR1 MNHEY, CDR2 SMNVEV (reference sequence). The CDR3 region has the DNA TGTGCCAGCAGTGGCTGGGGTAGCGGGAATTCCGGGGAGCTGTTTTTT. This codes for CASSGWGSGNSGELFF.

V and J are TRBV5-1 and TRBJ1-2; tentatively, D is TRBD1 (6 bases). There are 15 residues in the CDR3. CDR1 and CDR2 (germline): SGHRS, YFSETQ. Trimming removed 0 bases at V and 0 bases at J, with 9 bases between. CDR3 nucleotide sequence: TGCGCCAGCAGCTTGGTGGCAGGGGCTAACTATGGCTACACCTTC. Amino acids: CASSLVAGANYGYTF.

For the CDR3, the DNA is TGCGCCAGCAGCCGGGACAGGGCCGACGAGCAGTACTTC. Amino acid sequence: CASSRDRADEQYF. The genes are TRBV5-1 and TRBJ2-7, with 9 bases lining up with TRBD1. V shed 4 bases, J shed 5 bases, and the junction held 4 bases outside the gene matches. Germline CDR1 SGHRS, CDR2 YFSETQ. The CDR3 loop spans 13 amino acids.

The genes are TRBV2 and TRBJ2-4; 10 positions agree with TRBD2. Germline lookup yields CDR1 SNHLY and CDR2 FYNNEI. The junction had 11 bases not matched to a gene; V was cut back by 3 bases and J by 0 bases. The CDR3 is 19 amino acids. For the CDR3, the DNA is TGTGCCAGCAGTGAGGCACGGCTAGCGGGGGCCATAGCCAAAAACATTCAGTACTTC. Its translation is CASSEARLAGAIAKNIQYF.

The chain couples TRBV6-5 to TRBJ2-2; weak D call: TRBD2 (6 bases). This CDR3 is 16 amino acids long. Germline V gene sequence: CDR1 MNHEY, CDR2 SVGAGI. Trimming took 2 bases from V and 6 from J, leaving 16 bases between them. CDR3 DNA: TGTGCCAGCAGTTACGAGACCTTGGGGGAGGCCGGGGAGCTGTTTTTT. This translates into CASSYETLGEAGELFF.

J is TRBJ2-2 and V is TRBV5-1; D perhaps matches TRBD2 (6 bases). Germline V CDR1 and CDR2: SGHRS, YFSETQ. V dropped 1 base and J dropped 1 base, with 8 bases sitting between them. The CDR3 consists of 15 residues. CDR3 region: CASSLSSENTGELFF. DNA for the CDR3: TGCGCCAGCAGCTTGTCTAGCGAGAACACCGGGGAGCTGTTTTTT.

The rearrangement links TRBV6-1 to TRBJ2-3; D possibly corresponds to TRBD2 (6 bases). There are 14 residues in the CDR3. CDR1 is MNHNS and CDR2 is SASEGT in the germline V gene. V lost 1 base, J lost 4 bases, and 9 bases lay in between. The CDR3 loop reads CASSEGLGPDTQYF. The CDR3 DNA reads as TGTGCCAGCAGTGAAGGACTAGGCCCAGATACGCAGTATTTT.